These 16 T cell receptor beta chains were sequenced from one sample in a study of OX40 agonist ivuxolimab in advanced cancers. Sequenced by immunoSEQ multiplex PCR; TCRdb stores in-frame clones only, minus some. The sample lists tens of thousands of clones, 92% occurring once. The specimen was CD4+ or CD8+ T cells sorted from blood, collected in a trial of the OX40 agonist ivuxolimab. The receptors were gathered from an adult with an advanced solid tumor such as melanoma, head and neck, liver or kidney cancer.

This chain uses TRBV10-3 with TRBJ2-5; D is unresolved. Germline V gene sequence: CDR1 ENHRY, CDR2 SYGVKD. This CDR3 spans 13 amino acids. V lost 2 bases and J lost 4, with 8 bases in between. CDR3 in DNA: TGTGCCATCAGTGAGCCGGGCGTAGAGACCCAGTACTTC. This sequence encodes CAISEPGVETQYF.

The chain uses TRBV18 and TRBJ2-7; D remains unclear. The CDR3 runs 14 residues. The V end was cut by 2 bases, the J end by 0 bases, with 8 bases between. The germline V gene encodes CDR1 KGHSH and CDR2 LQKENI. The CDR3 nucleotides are TGTGCCAGCTCACCAGAGGCAGCCTCCTACGAGCAGTACTTC. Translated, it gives CASSPEAASYEQYF.

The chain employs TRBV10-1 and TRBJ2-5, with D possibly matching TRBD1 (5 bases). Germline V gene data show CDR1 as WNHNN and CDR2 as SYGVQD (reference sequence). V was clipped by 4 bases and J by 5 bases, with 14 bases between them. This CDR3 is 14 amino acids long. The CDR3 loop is CASSAAGSSETQYF. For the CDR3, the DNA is TGCGCCAGCAGTGCGGCAGGGTCGTCCGAGACCCAGTACTTC.

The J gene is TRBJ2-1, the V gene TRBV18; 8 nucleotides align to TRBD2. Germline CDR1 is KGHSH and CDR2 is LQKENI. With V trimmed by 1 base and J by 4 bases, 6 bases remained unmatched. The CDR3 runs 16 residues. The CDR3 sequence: CASSPRTSISYNEQFF. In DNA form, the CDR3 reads TGTGCCAGCTCACCACGGACTAGCATCTCTTACAATGAGCAGTTCTTC. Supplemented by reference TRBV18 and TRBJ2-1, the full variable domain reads NAGVMQNPRHLVRRRGQEARLRCSPMKGHSHVYWYRQLPEEGLKFMVYLQKENIIDESGMPKERFSAEFPKEGPSILRIQQVVRGDSAAYFCASSPRTSISYNEQFFGPGTRLTVL.

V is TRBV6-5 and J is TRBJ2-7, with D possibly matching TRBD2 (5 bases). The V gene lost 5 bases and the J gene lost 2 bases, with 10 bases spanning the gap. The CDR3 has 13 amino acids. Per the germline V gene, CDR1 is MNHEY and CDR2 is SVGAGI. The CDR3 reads CASSARDPYEQYF. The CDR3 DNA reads TGTGCCAGCAGTGCACGGGATCCCTACGAGCAGTACTTC.

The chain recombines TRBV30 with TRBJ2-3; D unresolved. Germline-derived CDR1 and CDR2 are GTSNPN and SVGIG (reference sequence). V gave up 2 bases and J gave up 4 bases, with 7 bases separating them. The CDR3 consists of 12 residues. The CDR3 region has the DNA TGTGCCTGGAGTAAGGGATCAGATACGCAGTATTTT. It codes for CAWSKGSDTQYF.

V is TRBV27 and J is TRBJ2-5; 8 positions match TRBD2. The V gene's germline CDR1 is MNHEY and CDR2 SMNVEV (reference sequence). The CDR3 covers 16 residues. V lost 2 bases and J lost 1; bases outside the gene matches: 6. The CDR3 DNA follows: TGTGCCAGCAGTTTAGCTAGCGGGCCTCCCCAAGAGACCCAGTACTTC. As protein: CASSLASGPPQETQYF.

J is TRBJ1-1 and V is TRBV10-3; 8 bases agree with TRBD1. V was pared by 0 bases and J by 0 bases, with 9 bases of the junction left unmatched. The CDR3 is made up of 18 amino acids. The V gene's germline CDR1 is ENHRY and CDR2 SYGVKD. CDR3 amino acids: CAISESSGTGNMNTEAFF. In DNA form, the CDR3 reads TGTGCCATCAGTGAGTCGAGTGGGACAGGTAACATGAACACTGAAGCTTTCTTT.

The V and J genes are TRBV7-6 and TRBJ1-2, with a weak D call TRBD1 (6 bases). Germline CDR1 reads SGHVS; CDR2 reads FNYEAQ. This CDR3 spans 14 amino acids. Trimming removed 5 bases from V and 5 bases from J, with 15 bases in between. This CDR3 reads CASSVGVTGYGYTF. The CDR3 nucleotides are TGTGCCAGCAGCGTAGGGGTCACAGGGTATGGCTACACCTTC.

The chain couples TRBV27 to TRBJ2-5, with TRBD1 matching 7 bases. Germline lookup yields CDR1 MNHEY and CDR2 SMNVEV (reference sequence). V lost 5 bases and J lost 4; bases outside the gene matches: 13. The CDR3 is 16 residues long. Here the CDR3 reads CASSQSWDSSGETQYF. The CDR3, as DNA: TGTGCCAGCAGTCAAAGTTGGGACAGTTCGGGAGAGACCCAGTACTTC.

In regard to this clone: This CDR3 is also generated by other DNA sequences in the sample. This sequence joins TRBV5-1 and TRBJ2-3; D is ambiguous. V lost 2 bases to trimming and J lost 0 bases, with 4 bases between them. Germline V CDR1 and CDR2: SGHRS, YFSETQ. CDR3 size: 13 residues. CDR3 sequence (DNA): TGCGCCAGCAGCTTAGGTAGCACAGATACGCAGTATTTT. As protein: CASSLGSTDTQYF.

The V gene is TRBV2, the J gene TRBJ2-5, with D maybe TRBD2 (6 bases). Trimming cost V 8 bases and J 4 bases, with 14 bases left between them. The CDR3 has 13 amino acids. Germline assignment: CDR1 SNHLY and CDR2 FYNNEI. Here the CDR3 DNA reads TGTGCCAGCCGAGGGACTTTTGCAGAGACCCAGTACTTC. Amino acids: CASRGTFAETQYF.

This CDR3 reads CASSRTGSSTDTQYF. CDR3 DNA sequence: TGTGCCAGCAGTCGGACAGGGTCTAGCACAGATACGCAGTATTTT. The gene calls are TRBV6-5 and TRBJ2-3; 8 bases are shared with TRBD1. Per germline, CDR1 MNHEY and CDR2 SVGAGI. CDR3 length equals 15 residues. With V trimmed by 5 bases and J by 0 bases, 4 bases remained unmatched.

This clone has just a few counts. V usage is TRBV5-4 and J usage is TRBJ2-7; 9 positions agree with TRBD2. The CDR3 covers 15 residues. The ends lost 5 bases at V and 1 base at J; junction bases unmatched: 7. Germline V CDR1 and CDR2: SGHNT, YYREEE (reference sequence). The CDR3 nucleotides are TGTGCCAGCAGGGACCGGACTAGCGCTTCCTACGAGCAGTACTTC. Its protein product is CASRDRTSASYEQYF.

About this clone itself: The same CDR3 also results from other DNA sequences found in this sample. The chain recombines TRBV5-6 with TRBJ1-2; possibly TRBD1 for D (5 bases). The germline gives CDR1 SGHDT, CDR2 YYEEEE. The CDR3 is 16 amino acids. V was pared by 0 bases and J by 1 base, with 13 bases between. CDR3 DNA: TGTGCCAGCAGCTTGGGCCGGGGTGGGGGTAACTATGGCTACACCTTC. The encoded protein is CASSLGRGGGNYGYTF. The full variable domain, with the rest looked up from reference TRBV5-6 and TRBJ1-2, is DAGVTQSPTHLIKTRGQQVTLRCSPKSGHDTVSWYQQALGQGPQFIFQYYEEEERQRGNFPDRFSGHQFPNYSSELNVNALLLGDSALYLCASSLGRGGGNYGYTFGSGTRLTVV.

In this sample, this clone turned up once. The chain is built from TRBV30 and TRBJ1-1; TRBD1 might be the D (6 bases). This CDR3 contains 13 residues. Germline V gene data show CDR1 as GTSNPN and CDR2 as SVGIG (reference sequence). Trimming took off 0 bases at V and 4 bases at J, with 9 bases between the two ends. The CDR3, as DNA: TGTGCCTGGAGTGTACGAGGGGGCACTGAAGCTTTCTTT. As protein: CAWSVRGGTEAFF. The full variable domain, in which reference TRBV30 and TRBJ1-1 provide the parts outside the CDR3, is SQTIHQWPATLVQPVGSPLSLECTVEGTSNPNLYWYRQAAGRGLQLLFYSVGIGQISSEVPQNLSASRPQDRQFILSSKKLLLSDSGFYLCAWSVRGGTEAFFGQGTRLTVV.